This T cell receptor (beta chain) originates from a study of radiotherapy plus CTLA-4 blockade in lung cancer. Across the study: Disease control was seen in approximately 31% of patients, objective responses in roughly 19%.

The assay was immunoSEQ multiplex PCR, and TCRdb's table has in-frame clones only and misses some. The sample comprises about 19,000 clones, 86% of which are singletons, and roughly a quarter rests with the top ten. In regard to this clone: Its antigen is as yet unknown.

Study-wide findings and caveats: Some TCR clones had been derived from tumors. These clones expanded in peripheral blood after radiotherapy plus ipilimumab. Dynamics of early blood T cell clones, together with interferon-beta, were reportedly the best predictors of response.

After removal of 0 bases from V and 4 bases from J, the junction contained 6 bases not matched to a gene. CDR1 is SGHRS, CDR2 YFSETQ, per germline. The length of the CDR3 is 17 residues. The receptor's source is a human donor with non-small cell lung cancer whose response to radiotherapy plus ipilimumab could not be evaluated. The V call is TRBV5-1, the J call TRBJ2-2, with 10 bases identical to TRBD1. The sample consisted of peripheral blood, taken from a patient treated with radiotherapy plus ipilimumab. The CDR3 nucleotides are TGCGCCAGCAGCTTGGTTGGGACAGGGGACTTCACCGGGGAGCTGTTTTTT. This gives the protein CASSLVGTGDFTGELFF. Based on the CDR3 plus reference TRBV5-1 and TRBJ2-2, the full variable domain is KAGVTQTPRYLIKTRGQQVTLSCSPISGHRSVSWYQQTPGQGLQFLFEYFSETQRNKGNFPGRFSGRQFSNSRSEMNVSTLELGDSALYLCASSLVGTGDFTGELFFGEGSRLTVL.